This T cell receptor (beta chain) was obtained from a study of blood T cell repertoires in COVID-19. Looking at the study overall: Samples taken during acute and convalescent COVID-19 were collected in the United States, Italy and Spain.

The germline gives CDR1 KGHSH, CDR2 LQKENI. The junction had 6 bases not matched to a gene; V was cut back by 3 bases and J by 0 bases. The CDR3 runs to 16 residues. Original handling: Amplification of reference gene primers was used by the study to estimate nucleated cell counts. This table comes from immunoSEQ multiplex PCR, and its TCRdb copy is limited to in-frame clones, with some not included. V and J calls plus clone size are reproduced from that table; the DNA served to infer D and trimming. The sample includes 150,000 or so clones, approximately 83% of them seen just once. The rearrangement joins TRBV18 to TRBJ1-1, with TRBD1 matching over 8 bases. The sequenced sample consisted of peripheral blood. The TCR was taken from an older woman with COVID-19, enrolled during active disease. CDR3 in DNA: TGTGCCAGCTCACCTTGGACAGGGAGCATGAACACTGAAGCTTTCTTT. It codes for CASSPWTGSMNTEAFF. Full variable domain (rest looked up from reference TRBV18 and TRBJ1-1): NAGVMQNPRHLVRRRGQEARLRCSPMKGHSHVYWYRQLPEEGLKFMVYLQKENIIDESGMPKERFSAEFPKEGPSILRIQQVVRGDSAAYFCASSPWTGSMNTEAFFGQGTRLTVV.